This T cell receptor beta chain appears in the sequencing data of a study of T cell changes during pregnancy in multiple sclerosis. Sequenced by immunoSEQ multiplex PCR; TCRdb stores in-frame clones only, minus some. The profile shows about 59,000 clones, 90% to 95% of them singletons. CDR1 is MGHDK, CDR2 SYGVNS, per germline. This CDR3 has 13 residues. Trimming removed 4 bases from V and 4 bases from J; junction bases left unmatched: 3. The specimen comprised CD8+ T cells from peripheral blood mononuclear cells, sampled after pregnancy. The chain combines TRBV25-1 with TRBJ1-2; TRBD1 aligns across 7 bases. This clonotype was sampled from a female donor with multiple sclerosis, enrolled in a pregnancy study. The CDR3 loop reads CASSVPGGYGYTF. In nucleotides, the CDR3 is TGTGCCAGCAGTGTCCCAGGGGGCTATGGCTACACCTTC.